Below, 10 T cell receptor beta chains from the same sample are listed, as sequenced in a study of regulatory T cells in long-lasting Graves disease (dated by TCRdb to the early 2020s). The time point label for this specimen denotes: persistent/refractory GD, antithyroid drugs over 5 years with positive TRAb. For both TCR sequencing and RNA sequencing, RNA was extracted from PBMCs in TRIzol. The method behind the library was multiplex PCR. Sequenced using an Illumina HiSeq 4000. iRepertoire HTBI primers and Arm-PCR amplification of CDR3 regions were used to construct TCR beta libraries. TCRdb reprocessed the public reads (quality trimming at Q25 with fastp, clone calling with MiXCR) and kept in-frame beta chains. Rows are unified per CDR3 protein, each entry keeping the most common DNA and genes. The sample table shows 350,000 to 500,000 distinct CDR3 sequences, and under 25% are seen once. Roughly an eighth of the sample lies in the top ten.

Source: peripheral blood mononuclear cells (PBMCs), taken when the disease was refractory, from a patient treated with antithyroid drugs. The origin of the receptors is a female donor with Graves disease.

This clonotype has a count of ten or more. The CDR3 sequence: CASSLTDLQETQYF. Written as DNA, the CDR3 is TGTGCCAGCAGCTTAACTGACTTGCAAGAGACCCAGTACTTC. The chain links TRBV7-8 to TRBJ2-5; D unresolved. The CDR3 is made up of 14 amino acids. Germline V lookup: CDR1 SGHVS, CDR2 FQNEAQ. V was trimmed by 2 bases and J by 2 bases, leaving 9 bases between them.

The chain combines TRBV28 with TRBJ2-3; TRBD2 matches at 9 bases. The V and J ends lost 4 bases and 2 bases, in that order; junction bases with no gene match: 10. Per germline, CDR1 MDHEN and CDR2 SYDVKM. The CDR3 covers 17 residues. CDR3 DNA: TGTGCCAGCAGTTACGGGCGGGAGGGGATTTACACAGATACGCAGTATTTT. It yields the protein CASSYGREGIYTDTQYF. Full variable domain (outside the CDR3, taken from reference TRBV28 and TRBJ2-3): DVKVTQSSRYLVKRTGEKVFLECVQDMDHENMFWYRQDPGLGLRLIYFSYDVKMKEKGDIPEGYSVSREKKERFSLILESASTNQTSMYLCASSYGREGIYTDTQYFGPGTRLTVL.

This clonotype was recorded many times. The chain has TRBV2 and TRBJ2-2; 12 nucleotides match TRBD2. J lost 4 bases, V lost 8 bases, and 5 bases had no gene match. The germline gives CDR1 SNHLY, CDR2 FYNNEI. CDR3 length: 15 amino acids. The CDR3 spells CASASGRAGTGELFF. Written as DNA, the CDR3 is TGTGCCAGCGCTAGCGGGAGGGCCGGCACCGGGGAGCTGTTTTTT.

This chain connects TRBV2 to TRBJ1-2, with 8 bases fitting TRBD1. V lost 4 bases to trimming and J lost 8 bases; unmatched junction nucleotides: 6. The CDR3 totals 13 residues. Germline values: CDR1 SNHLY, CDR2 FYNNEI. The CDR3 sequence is CASSGSGGSGYTF. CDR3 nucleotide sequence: TGTGCCAGCAGTGGGTCAGGGGGCTCGGGCTACACCTTC.

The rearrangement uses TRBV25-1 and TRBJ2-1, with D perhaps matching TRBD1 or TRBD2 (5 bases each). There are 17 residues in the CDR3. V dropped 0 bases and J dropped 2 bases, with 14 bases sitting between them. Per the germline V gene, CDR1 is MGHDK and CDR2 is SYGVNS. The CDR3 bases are TGTGCCAGCAGTGAATATTCTGGGCAGGGACCCTACAATGAGCAGTTCTTC. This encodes CASSEYSGQGPYNEQFF. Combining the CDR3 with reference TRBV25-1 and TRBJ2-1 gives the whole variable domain EADIYQTPRYLVIGTGKKITLECSQTMGHDKMYWYQQDPGMELHLIHYSYGVNSTEKGDLSSESTVSRIRTEHFPLTLESARPSHTSQYLCASSEYSGQGPYNEQFFGPGTRLTVL.

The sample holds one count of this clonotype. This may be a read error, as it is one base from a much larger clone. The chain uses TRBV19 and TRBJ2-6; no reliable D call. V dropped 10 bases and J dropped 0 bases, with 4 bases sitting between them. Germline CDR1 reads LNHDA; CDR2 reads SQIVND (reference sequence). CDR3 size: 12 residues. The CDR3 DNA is TGTGCCACCCGCTCTGGGGCCAACGTCCTGACTTTC. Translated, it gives CATRSGANVLTF.

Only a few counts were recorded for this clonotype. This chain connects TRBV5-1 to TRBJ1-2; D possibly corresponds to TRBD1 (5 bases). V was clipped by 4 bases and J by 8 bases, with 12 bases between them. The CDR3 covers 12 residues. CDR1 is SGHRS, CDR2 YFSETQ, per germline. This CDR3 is CASSPGRGGYTF. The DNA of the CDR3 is TGCGCCAGCAGCCCGGGACGGGGAGGCTACACCTTC.

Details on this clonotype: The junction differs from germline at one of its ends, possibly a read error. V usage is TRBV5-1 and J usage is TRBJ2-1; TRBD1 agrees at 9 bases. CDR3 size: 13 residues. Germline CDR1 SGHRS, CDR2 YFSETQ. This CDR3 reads CASSPQGALEQFF. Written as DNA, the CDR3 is TGTGCCAGCAGCCCACAGGGGGCTCTTGAGCAGTTCTTC.

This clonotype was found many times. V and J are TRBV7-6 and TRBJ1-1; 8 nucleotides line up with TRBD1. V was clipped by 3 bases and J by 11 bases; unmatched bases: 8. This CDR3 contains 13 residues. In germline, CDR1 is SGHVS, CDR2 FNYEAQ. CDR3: CASSLKQGARAFF. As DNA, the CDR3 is TGTGCCAGCAGCTTGAAGCAGGGGGCGCGGGCTTTCTTT.

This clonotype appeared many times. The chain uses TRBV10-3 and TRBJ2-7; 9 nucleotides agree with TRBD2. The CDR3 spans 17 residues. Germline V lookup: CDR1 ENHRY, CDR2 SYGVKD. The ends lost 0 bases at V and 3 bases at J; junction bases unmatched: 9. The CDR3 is CAISESGISGRRYEQYF. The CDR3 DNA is TGTGCCATCAGTGAGTCTGGGATAAGCGGGAGGCGCTACGAGCAGTACTTC.